This T cell receptor beta chain was identified during a study of blood T cell repertoires in COVID-19 (dated by TCRdb to 2018 to 2020). At the level of the whole study: Samples from collaborators originated in the United States, Italy and Spain and spanned both the acute and convalescent phases of COVID-19. Where available, HLA class I and class II types were obtained from metadata supplied by the sample provider rather than from assay-based typing. The prospective study material was composed of cDNA or gDNA derived from T cells, B-cell-depleted T cells, or PBMCs. Samples were obtained from the ongoing ImmuneRACE study (first 160 participants) and from 1,000 to 1,500 subjects provided by 6 global collaborators. A de-identified subject ID, COVID-19 status, age in years and sex were almost always included in the sample metadata. The repertoires were made available in a free public database intended to serve as a resource for research on the immune response to SARS-CoV-2. Deeply sampled blood TCRbeta repertoires from subjects exposed to, actively infected with, or recovered from COVID-19 were included in the dataset.

Whole blood was collected in K2EDTA tubes by collaborating institutions according to the institutions' own protocols. For TCRbeta analysis, collaborator samples were shipped as frozen whole blood, as isolated PBMCs, or as DNA extracted from either sample type. The investigation overall reported the following: How much clinical and demographic metadata was included differed by source and by participant, and the metadata was provided uncurated.

TCRbeta CDR3 regions were amplified from genomic DNA using the immunoSEQ Assay, a bias-controlled multiplex PCR. From the authors' description of their analysis: The number of nucleated cells in each sample was estimated from the amplification of reference gene primers within the assay. To quantify the absolute abundance of each unique TCRbeta CDR3 rearrangement, sequence reads were collapsed and filtered. Productive Simpson clonality was computed per sample as the square root of Simpson's diversity index over productive rearrangements. Imported from immuneACCESS, the table was reduced by TCRdb to in-frame sequences with V and J called. These copies leave out some clones; in studies compared against another copy, an unresolved V gene accounts for under half, and the cause of the remainder is not known. V, J and clone size are taken as reported in that table, and D and trimming were inferred from the DNA itself. The sample table holds roughly 280,000 clones, of which approximately 90% were seen once. The ten largest clones add up to 3.6% of the sample.

In the case of this clone: Its specific antigen is unknown. Base qualities were left out, and no much larger clone turns up one base away.

The CDR3 goes from the cysteine to the phenylalanine over 13 residues. Kept here is only the CDR3 DNA, which spans 39 bases and is read in frame from base 1. V is clipped by 3 bases and J by 8 bases, and the sequence between their germline boundaries is 10 bases long. Recombination linked TRBV12-3 or TRBV12-4 to TRBJ2-2; no D segment can be confidently identified. Sequencing was performed on peripheral blood. The TCR sequence derives from a young man with active or convalescent COVID-19. The CDR3 protein sequence reads: CASSFREAGELFF. In nucleotide form, the sequence is TGTGCCAGCAGTTTTCGCGAGGCTGGGGAGCTGTTTTTT.